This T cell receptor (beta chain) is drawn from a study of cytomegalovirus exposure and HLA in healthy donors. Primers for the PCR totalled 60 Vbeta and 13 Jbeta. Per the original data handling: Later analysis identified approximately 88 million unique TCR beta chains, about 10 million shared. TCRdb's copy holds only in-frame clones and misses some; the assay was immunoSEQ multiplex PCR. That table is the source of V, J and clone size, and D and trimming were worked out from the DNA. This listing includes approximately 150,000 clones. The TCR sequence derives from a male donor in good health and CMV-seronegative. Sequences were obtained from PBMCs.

The CDR3 loop reads CASSPRDRGYGYTF. In DNA form, the CDR3 reads TGTGCCAGCAGCCCGAGAGACAGGGGCTATGGCTACACCTTC. The rearrangement links TRBV5-6 to TRBJ1-2; the match to TRBD1 covers 8 bases. Germline-derived CDR1 and CDR2 are SGHDT and YYEEEE. Trimming at V came to 4 bases and at J to 4 bases, leaving 6 bases not matched to a gene. The CDR3 is made up of 14 amino acids.